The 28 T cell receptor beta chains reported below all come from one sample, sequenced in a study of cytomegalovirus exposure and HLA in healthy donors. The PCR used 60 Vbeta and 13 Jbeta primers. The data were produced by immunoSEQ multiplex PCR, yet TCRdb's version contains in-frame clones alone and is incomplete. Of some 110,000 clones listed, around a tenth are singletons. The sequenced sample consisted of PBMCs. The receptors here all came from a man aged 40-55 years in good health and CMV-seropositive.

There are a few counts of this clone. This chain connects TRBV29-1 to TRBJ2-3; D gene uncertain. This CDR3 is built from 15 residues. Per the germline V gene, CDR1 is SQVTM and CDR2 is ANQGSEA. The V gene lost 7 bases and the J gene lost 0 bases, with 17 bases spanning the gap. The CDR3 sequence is CSGFEPASSTDTQYF. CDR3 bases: TGCAGCGGGTTCGAGCCTGCATCTAGCACAGATACGCAGTATTTT.

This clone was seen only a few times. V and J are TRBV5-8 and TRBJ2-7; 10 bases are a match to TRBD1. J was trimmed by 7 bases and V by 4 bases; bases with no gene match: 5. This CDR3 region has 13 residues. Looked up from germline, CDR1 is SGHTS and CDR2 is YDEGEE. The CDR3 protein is CASSRDRGREQYF. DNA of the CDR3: TGTGCCAGCAGCCGGGACAGGGGAAGAGAGCAGTACTTC.

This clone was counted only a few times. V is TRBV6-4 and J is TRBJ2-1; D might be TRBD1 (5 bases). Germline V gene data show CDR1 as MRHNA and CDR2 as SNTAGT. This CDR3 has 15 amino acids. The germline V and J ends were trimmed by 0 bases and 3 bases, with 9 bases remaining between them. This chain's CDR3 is CASSDSVGDYNEQFF. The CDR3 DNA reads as TGTGCCAGCAGTGACTCAGTAGGGGACTACAATGAGCAGTTCTTC.

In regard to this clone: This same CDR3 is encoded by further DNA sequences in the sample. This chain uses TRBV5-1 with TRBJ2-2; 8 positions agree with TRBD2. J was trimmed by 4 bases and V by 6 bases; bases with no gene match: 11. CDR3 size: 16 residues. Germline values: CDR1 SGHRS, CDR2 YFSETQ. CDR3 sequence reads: CASTEGGRPITGELFF. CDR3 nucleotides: TGCGCCAGCACGGAGGGCGGGAGGCCAATCACCGGGGAGCTGTTTTTT.

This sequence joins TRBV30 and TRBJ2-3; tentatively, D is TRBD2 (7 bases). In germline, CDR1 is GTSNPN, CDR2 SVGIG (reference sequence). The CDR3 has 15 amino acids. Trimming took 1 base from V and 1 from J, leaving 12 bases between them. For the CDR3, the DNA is TGTGCCTGGAGTGATGGGAGGGGGGGCACAGATACGCAGTATTTT. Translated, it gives CAWSDGRGGTDTQYF. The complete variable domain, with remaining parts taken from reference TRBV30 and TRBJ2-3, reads SQTIHQWPATLVQPVGSPLSLECTVEGTSNPNLYWYRQAAGRGLQLLFYSVGIGQISSEVPQNLSASRPQDRQFILSSKKLLLSDSGFYLCAWSDGRGGTDTQYFGPGTRLTVL.

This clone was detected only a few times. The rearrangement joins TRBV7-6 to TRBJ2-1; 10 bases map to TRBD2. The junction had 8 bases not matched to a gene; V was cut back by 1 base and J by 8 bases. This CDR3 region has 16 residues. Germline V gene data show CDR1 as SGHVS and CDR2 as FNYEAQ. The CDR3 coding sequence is TGTGCCAGCAGCTTAGGTCCAGCGGGAGGGCCCCATGAGCAGTTCTTC. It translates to CASSLGPAGGPHEQFF.

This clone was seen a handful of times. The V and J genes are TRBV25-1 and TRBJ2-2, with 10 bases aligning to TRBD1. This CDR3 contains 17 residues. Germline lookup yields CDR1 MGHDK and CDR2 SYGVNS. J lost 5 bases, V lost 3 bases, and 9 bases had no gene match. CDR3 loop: CASSDRAGQGWTGELFF. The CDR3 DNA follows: TGTGCCAGCAGTGATCGGGCGGGACAGGGGTGGACCGGGGAGCTGTTTTTT.

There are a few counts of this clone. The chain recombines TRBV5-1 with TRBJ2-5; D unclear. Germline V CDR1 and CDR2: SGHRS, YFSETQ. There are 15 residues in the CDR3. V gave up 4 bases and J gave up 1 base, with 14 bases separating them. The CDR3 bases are TGCGCCAGCAGCCGTCAAGGAAGGAGCCAAGAGACCCAGTACTTC. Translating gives CASSRQGRSQETQYF.

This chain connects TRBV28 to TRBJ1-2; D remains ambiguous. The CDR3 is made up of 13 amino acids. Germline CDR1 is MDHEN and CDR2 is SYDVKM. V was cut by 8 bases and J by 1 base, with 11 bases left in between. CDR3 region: CASLSGSNYGYTF. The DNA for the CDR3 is TGTGCCAGCCTAAGCGGGAGTAACTATGGCTACACCTTC.

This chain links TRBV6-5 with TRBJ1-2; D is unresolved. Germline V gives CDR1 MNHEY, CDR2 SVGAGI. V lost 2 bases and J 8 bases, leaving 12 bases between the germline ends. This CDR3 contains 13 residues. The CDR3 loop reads CASSYQGREGYTF. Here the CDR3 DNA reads TGTGCCAGCAGTTACCAAGGGAGGGAGGGCTACACCTTC.

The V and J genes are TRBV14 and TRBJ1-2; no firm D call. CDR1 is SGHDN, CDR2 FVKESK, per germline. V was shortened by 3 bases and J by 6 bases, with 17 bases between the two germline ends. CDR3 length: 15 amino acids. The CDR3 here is CASSHYRSPPNGYTF. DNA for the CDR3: TGTGCCAGCAGCCATTACAGAAGCCCCCCTAATGGCTACACCTTC.

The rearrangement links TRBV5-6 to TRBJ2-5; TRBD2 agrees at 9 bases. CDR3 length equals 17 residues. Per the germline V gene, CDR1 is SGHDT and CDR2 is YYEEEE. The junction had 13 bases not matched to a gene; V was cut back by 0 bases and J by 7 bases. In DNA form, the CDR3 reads TGTGCCAGCAGCTTGGCCGGCGGGAGGGCCTTATACGGGACCCAGTACTTC. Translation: CASSLAGGRALYGTQYF.

The CDR3 here is CASSLDIGPYEQYF. The CDR3 nucleotides read TGTGCCAGCAGCCTGGACATAGGGCCCTACGAGCAGTACTTC. This chain uses TRBV7-3 with TRBJ2-5, with D maybe TRBD1 (5 bases). The end of the DNA aligns better with TRBJ2-7, so the J call may be wrong. Per germline, CDR1 SGHTA and CDR2 FQGTGA. The CDR3 sequence is 14 residues long.

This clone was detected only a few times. CDR3 sequence (DNA): TGTGCCAGCAGCGTGGCGGGAGCTGTCAATGAGCAGTTCTTC. Protein sequence: CASSVAGAVNEQFF. The chain employs TRBV9 and TRBJ2-1, with 7 nucleotides matching TRBD2. V lost 2 bases, J lost 6 bases, and 5 bases stayed unmatched. The length of the CDR3 is 14 residues. Germline assignment: CDR1 SGDLS and CDR2 YYNGEE.

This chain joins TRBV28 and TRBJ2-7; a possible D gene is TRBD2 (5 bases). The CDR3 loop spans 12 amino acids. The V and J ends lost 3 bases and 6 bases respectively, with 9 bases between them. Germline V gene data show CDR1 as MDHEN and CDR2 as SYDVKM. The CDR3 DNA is TGTGCCAGCAGTTTCGGGGATGGCGAGCAGTACTTC. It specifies CASSFGDGEQYF.

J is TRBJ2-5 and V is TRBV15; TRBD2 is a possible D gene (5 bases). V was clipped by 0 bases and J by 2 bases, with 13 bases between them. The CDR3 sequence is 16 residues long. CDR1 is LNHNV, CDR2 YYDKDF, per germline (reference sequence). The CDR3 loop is CATSRDRLGEQETQYF. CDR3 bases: TGTGCCACCAGCAGAGATCGGCTGGGAGAGCAAGAGACCCAGTACTTC. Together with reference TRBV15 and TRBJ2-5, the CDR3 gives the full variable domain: DAMVIQNPRYQVTQFGKPVTLSCSQTLNHNVMYWYQQKSSQAPKLLFHYYDKDFNNEADTPDNFQSRRPNTSFCFLDIRSPGLGDTAMYLCATSRDRLGEQETQYFGPGTRLLVL.

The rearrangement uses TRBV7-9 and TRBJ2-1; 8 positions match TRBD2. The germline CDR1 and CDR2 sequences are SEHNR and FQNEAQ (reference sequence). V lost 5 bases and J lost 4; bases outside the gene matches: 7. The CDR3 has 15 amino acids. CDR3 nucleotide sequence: TGTGCCAGCAGCCCGAGCGGGAGACTTTACAATGAGCAGTTCTTC. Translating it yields CASSPSGRLYNEQFF. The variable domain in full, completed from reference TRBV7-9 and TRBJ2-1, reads DTGVSQNPRHKITKRGQNVTFRCDPISEHNRLYWYRQTLGQGPEFLTYFQNEAQLEKSRLLSDRFSAERPKGSFSTLEIQRTEQGDSAMYLCASSPSGRLYNEQFFGPGTRLTVL.

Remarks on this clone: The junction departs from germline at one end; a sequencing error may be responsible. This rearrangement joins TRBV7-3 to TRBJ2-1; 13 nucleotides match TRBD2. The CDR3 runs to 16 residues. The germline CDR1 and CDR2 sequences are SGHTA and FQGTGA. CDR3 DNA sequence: TGTGCCAGCAGCGTAACCGGGACTAGCGGGAAGGGGGAGCAGTTCTTC. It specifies CASSVTGTSGKGEQFF. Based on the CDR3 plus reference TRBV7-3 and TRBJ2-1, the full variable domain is GAGVSQTPSNKVTEKGKYVELRCDPISGHTALYWYRQSLGQGPEFLIYFQGTGAADDSGLPNDRFFAVRPEGSVSTLKIQRTERGDSAVYLCASSVTGTSGKGEQFFGPGTRLTVL.

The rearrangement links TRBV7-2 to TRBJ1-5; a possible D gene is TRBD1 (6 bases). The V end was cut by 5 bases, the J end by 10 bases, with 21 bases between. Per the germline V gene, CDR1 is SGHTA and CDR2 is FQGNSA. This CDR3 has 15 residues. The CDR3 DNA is TGTGCCAGCAGCCCGAGTCGGGGGGCGGCCTTACCCCAGCATTTT. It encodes CASSPSRGAALPQHF.

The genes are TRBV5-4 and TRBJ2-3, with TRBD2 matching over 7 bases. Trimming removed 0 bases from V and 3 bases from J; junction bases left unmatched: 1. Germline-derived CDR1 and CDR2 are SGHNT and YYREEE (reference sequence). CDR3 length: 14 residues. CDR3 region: CASSLGLATDTQYF. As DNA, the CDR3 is TGTGCCAGCAGCTTGGGACTAGCAACAGATACGCAGTATTTT.

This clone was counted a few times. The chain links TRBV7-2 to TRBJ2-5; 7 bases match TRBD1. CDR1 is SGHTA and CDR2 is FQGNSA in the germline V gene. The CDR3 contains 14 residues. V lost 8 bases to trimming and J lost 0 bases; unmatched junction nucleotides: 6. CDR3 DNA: TGTGCCAGCCACAGGGGACAGAACCAAGAGACCCAGTACTTC. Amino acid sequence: CASHRGQNQETQYF. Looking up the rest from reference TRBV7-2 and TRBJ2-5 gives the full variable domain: GAGVSQSPSNKVTEKGKDVELRCDPISGHTALYWYRQSLGQGLEFLIYFQGNSAPDKSGLPSDRFSAERTGGSVSTLTIQRTQQEDSAVYLCASHRGQNQETQYFGPGTRLLVL.

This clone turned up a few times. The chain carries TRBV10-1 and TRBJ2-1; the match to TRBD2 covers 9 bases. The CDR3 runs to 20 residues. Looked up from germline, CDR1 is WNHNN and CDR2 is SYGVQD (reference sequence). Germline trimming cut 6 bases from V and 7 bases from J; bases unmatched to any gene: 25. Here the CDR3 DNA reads TGCGCCAGCAGGGTCCCCCTAGCGGGGTCCCTATTGGTGGGTCGAAATGAGCAGTTCTTC. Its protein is CASRVPLAGSLLVGRNEQFF.

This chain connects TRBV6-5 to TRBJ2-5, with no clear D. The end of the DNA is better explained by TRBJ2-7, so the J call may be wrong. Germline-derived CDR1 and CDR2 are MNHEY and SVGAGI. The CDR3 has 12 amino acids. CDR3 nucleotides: TGTGCCAGCAGCCCTACTTCCTACGAGCAGTACTTC. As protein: CASSPTSYEQYF.

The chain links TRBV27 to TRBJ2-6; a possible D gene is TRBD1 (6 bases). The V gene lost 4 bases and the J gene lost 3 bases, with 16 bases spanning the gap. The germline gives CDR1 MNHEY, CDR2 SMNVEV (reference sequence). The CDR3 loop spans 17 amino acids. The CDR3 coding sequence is TGTGCCAGCAGTTCTCAACAGGGTGCGGATGGGGCCAACGTCCTGACTTTC. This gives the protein CASSSQQGADGANVLTF.

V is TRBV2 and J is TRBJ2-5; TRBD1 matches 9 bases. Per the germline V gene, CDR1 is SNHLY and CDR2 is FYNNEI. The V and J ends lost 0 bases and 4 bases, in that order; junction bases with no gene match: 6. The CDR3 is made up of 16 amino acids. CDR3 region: CASSEALTGGLETQYF. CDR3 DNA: TGTGCCAGCAGTGAAGCGCTGACAGGGGGTTTAGAGACCCAGTACTTC. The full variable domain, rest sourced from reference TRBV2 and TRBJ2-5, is EPEVTQTPSHQVTQMGQEVILRCVPISNHLYFYWYRQILGQKVEFLVSFYNNEISEKSEIFDDQFSVERPDGSNFTLKIRSTKLEDSAMYFCASSEALTGGLETQYFGPGTRLLVL.

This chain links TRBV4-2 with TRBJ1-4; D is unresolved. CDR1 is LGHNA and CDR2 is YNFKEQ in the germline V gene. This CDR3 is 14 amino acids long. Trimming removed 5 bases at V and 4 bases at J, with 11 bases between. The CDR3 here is CASSKAVVNEKLFF. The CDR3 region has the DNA TGTGCCAGCAGCAAGGCGGTCGTTAATGAAAAACTGTTTTTT.

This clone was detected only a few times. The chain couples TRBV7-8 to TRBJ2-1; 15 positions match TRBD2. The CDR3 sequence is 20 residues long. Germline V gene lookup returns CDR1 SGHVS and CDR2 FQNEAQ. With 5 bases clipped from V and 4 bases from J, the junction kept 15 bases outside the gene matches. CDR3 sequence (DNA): TGTGCCAGCAGCCCGCGGTGGTGGACTAGCGGGAGGGAAACGTACAATGAGCAGTTCTTC. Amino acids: CASSPRWWTSGRETYNEQFF. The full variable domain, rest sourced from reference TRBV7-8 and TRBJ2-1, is GAGVSQSPRYKVAKRGQDVALRCDPISGHVSLFWYQQALGQGPEFLTYFQNEAQLDKSGLPSDRFFAERPEGSVSTLKIQRTQQEDSAVYLCASSPRWWTSGRETYNEQFFGPGTRLTVL.

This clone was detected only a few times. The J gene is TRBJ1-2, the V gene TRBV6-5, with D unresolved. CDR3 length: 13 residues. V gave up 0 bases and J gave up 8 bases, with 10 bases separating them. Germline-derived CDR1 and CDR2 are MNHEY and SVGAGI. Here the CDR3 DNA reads TGTGCCAGCAGTTACTCGTTCCGGGAGGGCTACACCTTC. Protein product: CASSYSFREGYTF.